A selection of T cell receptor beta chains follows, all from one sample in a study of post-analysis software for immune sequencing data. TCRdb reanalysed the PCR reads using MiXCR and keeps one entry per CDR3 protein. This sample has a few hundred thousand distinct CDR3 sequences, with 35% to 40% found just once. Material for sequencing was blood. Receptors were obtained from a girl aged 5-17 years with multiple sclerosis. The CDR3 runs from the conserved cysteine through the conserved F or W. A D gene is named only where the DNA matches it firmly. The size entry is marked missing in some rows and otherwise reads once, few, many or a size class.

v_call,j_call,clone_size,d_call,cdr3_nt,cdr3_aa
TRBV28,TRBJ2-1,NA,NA,TGTGCCAGCAGTTCTTATTGGGACGGTGGCGACAATGAGCAGTTCTTC,CASSSYWDGGDNEQFF
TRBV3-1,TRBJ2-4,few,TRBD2,TGTGCCAGCAGCCAAGAAAGACTAGCTGGGAAAAACATTCAGTACTTC,CASSQERLAGKNIQYF
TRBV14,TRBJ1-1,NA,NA,TGTGCCAGCAGCCAAACCAGGGGTTGGAGCACTGAAGCTTTCTTT,CASSQTRGWSTEAFF
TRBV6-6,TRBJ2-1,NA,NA,TGTGCCAGCAGCCCCGCAGGGAGCCCCTACAATGAGCAGTTCTTC,CASSPAGSPYNEQFF
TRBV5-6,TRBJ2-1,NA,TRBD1,TGTGCCAGCAGCTTGGACAGGGGACGACATGAGCAGTTCTTC,CASSLDRGRHEQFF
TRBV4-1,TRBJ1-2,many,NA,TGCGCCAGCAGCTCACGGGAGGGGCAGGATGGCTACACCTTC,CASSSREGQDGYTF
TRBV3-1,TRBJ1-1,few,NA,TGTGCCAGCAAGGGCACCATGAACACCGAAGCTTTCTTT,CASKGTMNTEAFF
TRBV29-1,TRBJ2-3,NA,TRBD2,TGCAGCGTGGGTAGACTAGCGGGAGGGCCCGGAGATACGCAGTATTTT,CSVGRLAGGPGDTQYF
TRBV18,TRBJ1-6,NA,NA,TGTGCCAGCTCACCACCGGGCACGAGCTCCCATAATTCACCCCTCCACTTT,CASSPPGTSSHNSPLHF
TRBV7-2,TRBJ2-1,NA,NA,TGTGTCAGCAGCTTAGTACAGAGCTCCTACAATGAGCAGTTCTTC,CVSSLVQSSYNEQFF
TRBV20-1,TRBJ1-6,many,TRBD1,TGCAGTGCTATAAACGACAGGGGCGGTTCACCCCTCCACTTT,CSAINDRGGSPLHF
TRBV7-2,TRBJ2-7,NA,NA,TGTGCCAGCAGCCCGGACGGATTTTACGAGCAGTACTTC,CASSPDGFYEQYF
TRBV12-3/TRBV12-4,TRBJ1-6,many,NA,TGTGCCAGCAGTTTGAGGGGAAGGGGATCACCCCTCCACTTT,CASSLRGRGSPLHF
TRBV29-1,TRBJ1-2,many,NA,TGCAGCGTTGACGGGGGGCCCAACTATGGCTACACCTTC,CSVDGGPNYGYTF
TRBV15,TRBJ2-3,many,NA,TGTGCCACCAGCAGAGTACTCACAGATACGCAGTATTTT,CATSRVLTDTQYF